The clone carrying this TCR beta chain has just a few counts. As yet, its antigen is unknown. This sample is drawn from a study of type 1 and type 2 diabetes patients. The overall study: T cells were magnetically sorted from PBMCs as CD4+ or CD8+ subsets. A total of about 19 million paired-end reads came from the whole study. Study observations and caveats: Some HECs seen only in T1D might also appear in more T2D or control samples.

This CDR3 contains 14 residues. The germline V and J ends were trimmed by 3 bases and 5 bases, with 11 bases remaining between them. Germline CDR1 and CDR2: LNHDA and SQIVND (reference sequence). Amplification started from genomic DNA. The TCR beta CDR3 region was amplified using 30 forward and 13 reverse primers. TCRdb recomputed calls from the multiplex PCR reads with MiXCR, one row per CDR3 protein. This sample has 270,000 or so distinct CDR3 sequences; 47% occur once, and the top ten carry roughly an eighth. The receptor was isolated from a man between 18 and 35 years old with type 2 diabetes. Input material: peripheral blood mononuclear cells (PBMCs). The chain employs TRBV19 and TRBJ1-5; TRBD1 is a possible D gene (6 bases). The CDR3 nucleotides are TGTGCCAGTAGTATTACAGGGAATCATCAGCCCCAGCATTTT. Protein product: CASSITGNHQPQHF.